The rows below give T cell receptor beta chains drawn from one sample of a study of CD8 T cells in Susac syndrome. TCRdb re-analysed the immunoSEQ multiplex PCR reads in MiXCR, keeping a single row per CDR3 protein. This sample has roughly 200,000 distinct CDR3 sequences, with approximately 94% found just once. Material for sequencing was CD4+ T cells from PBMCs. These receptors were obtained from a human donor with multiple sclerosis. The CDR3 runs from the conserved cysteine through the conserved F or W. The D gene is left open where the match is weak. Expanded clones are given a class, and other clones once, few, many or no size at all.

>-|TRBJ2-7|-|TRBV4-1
CASSQDRASLSYEQYF
TGCGCCAGCAGCCAAGACAGAGCTTCTCTCTCCTACGAGCAGTACTTC
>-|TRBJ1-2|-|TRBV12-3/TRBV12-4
CAIRQLANYGYTF
TGTGCCATCCGACAGCTGGCTAACTATGGCTACACCTTC
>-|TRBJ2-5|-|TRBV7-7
CASSLELASETQYF
TGTGCCAGCAGCCTCGAGCTGGCATCGGAGACCCAGTACTTC
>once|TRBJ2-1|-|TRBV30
CACTGAAKGDEQFF
TGTGCCTGCACGGGGGCCGCTAAGGGGGATGAGCAGTTCTTC
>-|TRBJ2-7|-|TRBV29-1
CSAQGYSYEQYF
TGCAGCGCCCAGGGGTACTCCTACGAGCAGTACTTC
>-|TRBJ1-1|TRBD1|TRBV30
CAWSVGQGAFF
TGTGCCTGGAGTGTGGGACAGGGAGCTTTCTTT
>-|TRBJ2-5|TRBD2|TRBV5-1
CASGSTSGNQETQYF
TGCGCCAGCGGCTCGACTAGCGGGAACCAAGAGACCCAGTACTTC
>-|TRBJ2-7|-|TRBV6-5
CASSYSGEGSYEQYF
TGTGCCAGCAGTTATTCAGGGGAAGGATCCTACGAGCAGTACTTC
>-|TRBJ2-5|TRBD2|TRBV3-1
CASSQRLALETQYF
TGTGCCAGCAGCCAGCGACTAGCGTTAGAGACCCAGTACTTC
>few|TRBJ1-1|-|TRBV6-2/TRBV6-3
CASSENTEAFF
TGTGCCAGCAGTGAAAACACTGAAGCTTTCTTT
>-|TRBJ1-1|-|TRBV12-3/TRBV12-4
CASTPGEGGTEAFF
TGTGCCAGCACCCCTGGAGAGGGGGGCACTGAAGCTTTCTTT
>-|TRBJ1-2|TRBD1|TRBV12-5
CASGGGQGLPYGYTF
TGTGCTAGTGGTGGCGGACAGGGCCTTCCATATGGCTACACCTTC
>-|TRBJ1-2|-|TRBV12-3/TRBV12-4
CASSFFPGWDYGYTF
TGTGCCAGCAGTTTTTTCCCGGGGTGGGACTATGGCTACACCTTC
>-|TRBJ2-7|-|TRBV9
CASSVTGTTYEQYF
TGTGCCAGCAGCGTAACGGGCACTACCTACGAGCAGTACTTC